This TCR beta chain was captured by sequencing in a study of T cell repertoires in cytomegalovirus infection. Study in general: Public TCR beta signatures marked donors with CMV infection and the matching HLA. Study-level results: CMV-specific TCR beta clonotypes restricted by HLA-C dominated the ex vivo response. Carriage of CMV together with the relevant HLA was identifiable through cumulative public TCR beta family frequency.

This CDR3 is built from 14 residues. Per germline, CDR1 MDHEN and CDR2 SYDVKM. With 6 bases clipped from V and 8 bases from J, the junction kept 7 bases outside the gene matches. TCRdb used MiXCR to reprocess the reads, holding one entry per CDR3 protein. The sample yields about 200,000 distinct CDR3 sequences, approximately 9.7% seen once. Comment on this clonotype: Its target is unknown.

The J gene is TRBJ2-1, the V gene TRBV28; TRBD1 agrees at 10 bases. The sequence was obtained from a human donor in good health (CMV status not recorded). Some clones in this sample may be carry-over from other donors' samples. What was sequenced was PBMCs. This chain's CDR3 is CASRLPGTGDEQFF. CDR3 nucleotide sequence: TGTGCCAGCAGATTACCGGGGACAGGGGATGAGCAGTTCTTC.